This record looks at one T cell receptor beta chain sequence and its context. Per the study methods: Estimates of nucleated cell counts were drawn from the amplification of reference gene primers. Here immunoSEQ multiplex PCR was the method, and the copy in TCRdb shows in-frame clones only, minus some. The D gene and trimming were derived from the DNA, and the V and J assignments and clone size from that table. The sample holds approximately 280,000 clones, almost 90% seen once. The participants were between roughly 18 and 100 years old and came from some 25 US areas. Grouping used clinical history reported by participants in a survey and questionnaire. The data were obtained in a study of blood T cell repertoires in COVID-19. Study-wide context: Whether acute or convalescent, the COVID-19 samples came from the United States, Italy and Spain.

Germline V lookup: CDR1 LNHDA, CDR2 SQIVND (reference sequence). The CDR3 is 13 residues long. V lost 3 bases and J 3 bases, leaving 9 bases between the germline ends. The origin of this receptor is a woman aged 18-29 years with acute COVID-19. Sequenced input: PBMCs or T cells enriched from blood (not recorded which). The J gene is TRBJ2-7, the V gene TRBV19; D not resolved. CDR3 bases: TGTGCCAGTAGTATTACGGAGAACTACGAGCAGTACTTC. Protein: CASSITENYEQYF. The entire variable domain, with the rest obtained from reference TRBV19 and TRBJ2-7, is as follows: DGGITQSPKYLFRKEGQNVTLSCEQNLNHDAMYWYRQDPGQGLRLIYYSQIVNDFQKGDIAEGYSVSREKKESFPLTVTSAQKNPTAFYLCASSITENYEQYFGPGTRLTVT.